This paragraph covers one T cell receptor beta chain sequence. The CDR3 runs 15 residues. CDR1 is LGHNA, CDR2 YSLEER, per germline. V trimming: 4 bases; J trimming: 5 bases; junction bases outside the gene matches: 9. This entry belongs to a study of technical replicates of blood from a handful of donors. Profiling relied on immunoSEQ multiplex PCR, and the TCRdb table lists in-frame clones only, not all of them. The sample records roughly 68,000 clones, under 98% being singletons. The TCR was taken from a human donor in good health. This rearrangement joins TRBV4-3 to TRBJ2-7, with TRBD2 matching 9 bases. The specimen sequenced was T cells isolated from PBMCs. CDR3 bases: TGCGCCAGCAGCCGTCGAGCGGGAGGTCACCACGAGCAGTACTTC. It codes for CASSRRAGGHHEQYF.